Here is one T cell receptor beta chain with its context. What it binds is not known. These data are taken from a study of shared clonotypes between healthy human individuals. It was CD45RO-negative cells, positively selected for CCR7, that made up naive CD8 cells, with terminally differentiated effector memory CD45RA+ cells excluded. Data came from immunoSEQ multiplex PCR; TCRdb stores just in-frame clones and leaves some out. The table lists about 2.1 million clones, just over 90% of them singletons, with approximately 1.6% in the top ten. Between the trimmed V and J ends, which lost 5 bases and 0 bases, there was a span of 17 bases. The CDR3 is made up of 16 amino acids. Germline V CDR1 and CDR2: MNHEY, SMNVEV (reference sequence). Overall study results and limits: Clonotypes which were not shared had lower generation probabilities than clonotypes that all four donors shared.

The origin of this receptor is a man aged 18-30 years in good health. Some clones in this sample may be carry-over from other donors' samples. The rearrangement links TRBV27 to TRBJ2-7, with D possibly being TRBD1 (5 bases). What was sequenced was naive CD8+ T cells from PBMCs. In nucleotides, the CDR3 is TGTGCCAGCAGTATCGATGGGCAGGGAAACTCCTACGAGCAGTACTTC. Translating it yields CASSIDGQGNSYEQYF.